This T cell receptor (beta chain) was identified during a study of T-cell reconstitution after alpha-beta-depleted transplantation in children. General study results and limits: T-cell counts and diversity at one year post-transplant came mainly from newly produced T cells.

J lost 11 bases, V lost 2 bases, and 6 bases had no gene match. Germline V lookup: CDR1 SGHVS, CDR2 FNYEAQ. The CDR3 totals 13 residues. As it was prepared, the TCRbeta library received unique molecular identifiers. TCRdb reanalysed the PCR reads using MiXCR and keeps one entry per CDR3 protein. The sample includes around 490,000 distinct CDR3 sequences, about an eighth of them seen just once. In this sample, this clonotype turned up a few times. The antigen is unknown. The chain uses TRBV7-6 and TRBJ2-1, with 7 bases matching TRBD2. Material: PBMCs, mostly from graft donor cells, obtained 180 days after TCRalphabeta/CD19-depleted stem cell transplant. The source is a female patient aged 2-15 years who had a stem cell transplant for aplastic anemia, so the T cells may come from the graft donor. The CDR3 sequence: CASSLRVAGQQFF. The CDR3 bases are TGTGCCAGCAGCTTAAGGGTAGCGGGCCAGCAGTTCTTC.